This TCR beta chain came from a study of blood T cell repertoires in COVID-19. Across the study: The United States, Italy and Spain were the sources of the acute and convalescent COVID-19 samples. In each case, the material was cDNA or gDNA derived from T cells, B-cell-depleted T cells, or PBMCs.

Original analysis: Estimation of nucleated cell counts was performed using reference gene primer amplification. Profiled with immunoSEQ multiplex PCR; TCRdb holds only in-frame clones, not every one. That table furnishes V, J and clone size, whereas the DNA furnished D and trimming. Here the sample spans over 70,000 clones, 80% being singletons. CDR1 is MNHEY and CDR2 is SVGAGI in the germline V gene. The CDR3 contains 13 residues. With 5 bases clipped from V and 5 bases from J, the junction kept 5 bases outside the gene matches. Source material: peripheral blood. V is TRBV6-5 and J is TRBJ2-7, with 8 nucleotides matching TRBD1. The receptor was isolated from a woman older than 75 with acute or convalescent COVID-19. CDR3 in DNA: TGTGCCAGCAGTAGCGGACAGGGCGACGAGCAGTACTTC. Translation: CASSSGQGDEQYF.